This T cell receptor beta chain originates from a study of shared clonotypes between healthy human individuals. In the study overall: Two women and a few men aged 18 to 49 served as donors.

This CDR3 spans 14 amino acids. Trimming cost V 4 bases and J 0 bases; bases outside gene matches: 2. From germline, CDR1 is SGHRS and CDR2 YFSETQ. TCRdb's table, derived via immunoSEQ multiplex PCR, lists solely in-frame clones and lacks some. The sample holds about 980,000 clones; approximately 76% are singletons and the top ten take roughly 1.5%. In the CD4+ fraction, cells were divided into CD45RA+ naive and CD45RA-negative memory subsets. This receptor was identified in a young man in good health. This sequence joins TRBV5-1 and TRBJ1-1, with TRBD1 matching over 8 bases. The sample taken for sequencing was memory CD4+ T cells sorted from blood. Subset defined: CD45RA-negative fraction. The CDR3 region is CASSGDRLNTEAFF. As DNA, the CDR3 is TGCGCCAGCAGCGGGGACAGGTTGAACACTGAAGCTTTCTTT.